This TCR beta chain was sequenced in a study of blood T cells in healthy people across ages. The CDR3 is made up of 13 amino acids. Trimming took 0 bases from V and 12 from J, leaving 12 bases between them. Germline-derived CDR1 and CDR2 are LGHNA and YNFKEQ. Alongside a J-beta primer mix, a sample-barcoded 5' primer served in a second PCR lasting about 7 to 12 cycles. In TCRdb, the 5' RACE reads were re-called with MiXCR into one record per CDR3 protein. Here the sample spans approximately 690,000 distinct CDR3 sequences, around 38% being singletons. They isolated at least 7 million PBMCs from each sample. This clonotype was counted a few times.

The sample taken for sequencing was blood. The clonotype was recovered from a man of 80 years or more in good health. This rearrangement joins TRBV4-2 to TRBJ2-1; D is ambiguous. The CDR3 DNA follows: TGTGCCAGCAGCCAAGATAGGGCCAACGGGCAGTTCTTC. Translating gives CASSQDRANGQFF.